Following are 24 T cell receptor beta chains from one sample sequenced in a study of vaccination effects on CD4 cells after COVID-19. Sequencing in the ViraFEST assay came after antigen-specific CD4+ T cells had been expanded with viral peptide pools, which were used to stimulate PBMC. Having been cultured for roughly 10 days, the cells underwent CD4+ T cell isolation. Among the vaccine recipients, none had a prior SARS-CoV-2 infection, and nucleocapsid antibodies were negative. Produced via immunoSEQ multiplex PCR; TCRdb's table is partial and in-frame only. The sample lists some 69,000 clones; roughly 76% were seen once. These receptors are not linked to any known antigen. The sample in question was CD4+ T cells from PBMCs cultured with HCoV-NL63 spike peptides, obtained before COVID-19 vaccination. These receptors were collected from a human donor who received a COVID-19 vaccine.

This CDR3 reads CASSPPGFLWGYTF. For the CDR3, the DNA is TGTGCCAGCAGCCCCCCCGGGTTCCTTTGGGGCTACACCTTC. This chain joins TRBV5-4 and TRBJ1-2; D gene unclear. V gave up 4 bases and J gave up 8 bases, with 18 bases separating them. The CDR3 spans 14 residues. Germline loops: CDR1 SGHNT, CDR2 YYREEE (reference sequence).

The genes are TRBV2 and TRBJ2-2; D possibly matches TRBD1 or TRBD2 (5 bases each). The germline gives CDR1 SNHLY, CDR2 FYNNEI. The CDR3 is made up of 14 amino acids. Trimming removed 6 bases at V and 6 bases at J, with 14 bases between. This CDR3 is CASRGVKGAGELFF. Written as DNA, the CDR3 is TGTGCCAGCAGGGGGGTTAAAGGGGCCGGGGAGCTGTTTTTT. Complete variable domain (other parts from reference TRBV2 and TRBJ2-2): EPEVTQTPSHQVTQMGQEVILRCVPISNHLYFYWYRQILGQKVEFLVSFYNNEISEKSEIFDDQFSVERPDGSNFTLKIRSTKLEDSAMYFCASRGVKGAGELFFGEGSRLTVL.

The chain couples TRBV3-1 (or the pseudogene TRBV3-2) to TRBJ2-2; 7 bases agree with TRBD1. J was trimmed by 13 bases and V by 4 bases; bases with no gene match: 15. Germline CDR1 LGHDT, CDR2 YNNKEL (reference sequence). This CDR3 has 15 residues. The CDR3 reads CASSPPYGTVGVLFF. For the CDR3, the DNA is TGTGCCAGCAGCCCGCCCTACGGGACAGTCGGAGTGCTGTTTTTT.

This chain joins TRBV3-1 (or the pseudogene TRBV3-2) and TRBJ1-1; D gene uncertain. Germline V gene data show CDR1 as LGHDT and CDR2 as YNNKEL (reference sequence). This CDR3 contains 11 residues. With 11 bases removed from V and 7 bases from J, the gap between germline ends came to 14 bases. CDR3 in amino acids: CAWERQNEAFF. CDR3 DNA sequence: TGTGCCTGGGAGAGGCAGAATGAAGCTTTCTTT.

This clone was seen only once. The genes are TRBV10-3 and TRBJ2-1, with D possibly being TRBD2 (5 bases). Germline lookup yields CDR1 ENHRY and CDR2 SYGVKD. V was pared by 3 bases and J by 9 bases, with 9 bases between. The CDR3 runs 12 residues. CDR3: CAISELAGEQFF. The CDR3 nucleotides are TGTGCCATCAGTGAACTGGCGGGTGAGCAGTTCTTC.

This chain connects TRBV19 to TRBJ2-5, with 7 nucleotides matching TRBD2. The CDR3 runs to 16 residues. Trimming took 0 bases from V and 2 from J; bases not matched to a gene: 6. CDR1 and CDR2 (germline): LNHDA, SQIVND (reference sequence). DNA of the CDR3: TGTGCCAGTAGTATAGATTTCGGGGGGATACAAGAGACCCAGTACTTC. It is translated as CASSIDFGGIQETQYF.

The chain couples TRBV19 to TRBJ1-5, with a weak D call TRBD1 (6 bases). The germline V gene has CDR1 LNHDA and CDR2 SQIVND (reference sequence). This CDR3 is 15 amino acids long. V was clipped by 6 bases and J by 0 bases, with 12 bases between them. Written as DNA, the CDR3 is TGTGCCAGTAGCGGACAGTACAATAGCAATCAGCCCCAGCATTTT. Amino acids: CASSGQYNSNQPQHF.

This sequence joins TRBV4-2 and TRBJ2-1; D is perhaps TRBD1 (6 bases). Trimming took off 4 bases at V and 0 bases at J, with 16 bases between the two ends. Germline-derived CDR1 and CDR2 are LGHNA and YNFKEQ. This CDR3 has 17 residues. The CDR3 loop is CASSPETGPRSYNEQFF. CDR3 DNA sequence: TGTGCCAGCAGCCCGGAGACAGGCCCCCGCTCCTACAATGAGCAGTTCTTC.

The gene calls are TRBV4-3 and TRBJ1-2; D is unresolved. This CDR3 has 13 amino acids. The ends were cut back, 1 base at V and 5 bases at J, with 8 bases in the middle. Looked up from germline, CDR1 is LGHNA and CDR2 is YSLEER. DNA for the CDR3: TGCGCCAGCAGCCAAGCGGAAGGGTATGGCTACACCTTC. This translates into CASSQAEGYGYTF.

The genes are TRBV28 and TRBJ2-7; D is possibly TRBD1 (6 bases). Germline lookup yields CDR1 MDHEN and CDR2 SYDVKM. This CDR3 has 14 residues. Trimming removed 2 bases from V and 2 bases from J, with 10 bases in between. The CDR3 region is CASSLGGLAYEQYV. CDR3 DNA: TGTGCCAGCAGTTTAGGGGGCCTGGCCTACGAGCAGTACGTC.

The rearrangement uses TRBV9 and TRBJ1-1, with D perhaps matching TRBD1 (6 bases). The ends were cut back, 3 bases at V and 5 bases at J, with 11 bases in the middle. The length of the CDR3 is 13 residues. Germline CDR1 SGDLS, CDR2 YYNGEE. The CDR3 nucleotides read TGTGCCAGCAGCGGTGACAGGAGGACTGAAGCTTTCTTT. Amino acids: CASSGDRRTEAFF. The variable domain in full, completed from reference TRBV9 and TRBJ1-1, reads DSGVTQTPKHLITATGQRVTLRCSPRSGDLSVYWYQQSLDQGLQFLIQYYNGEERAKGNILERFSAQQFPDLHSELNLSSLELGDSALYFCASSGDRRTEAFFGQGTRLTVV.

The CDR3 spells CASSPSTISSGNTEAFF. Written as DNA, the CDR3 is TGCGCCAGCAGCCCGTCGACAATATCATCAGGGAACACTGAAGCTTTCTTT. The V call is TRBV4-1, the J call TRBJ1-1, with D unclear. The CDR3 is 17 residues long. V was trimmed by 4 bases and J by 1 base, leaving 19 bases between them. Germline V gene sequence: CDR1 MGHRA, CDR2 YSYEKL.

The CDR3 DNA follows: TGCGCCAGCAGCCCTACTAGCGGGGGCAGGACCACAGATACGCAGTATTTT. It is translated as CASSPTSGGRTTDTQYF. The chain couples TRBV4-1 to TRBJ2-3; 11 bases align to TRBD2. This CDR3 spans 17 amino acids. Trimming took 4 bases from V and 2 from J; bases not matched to a gene: 8. Germline CDR1 is MGHRA and CDR2 is YSYEKL.

This clone was picked up a small number of times. The DNA of the CDR3 is TGTGCCAGCAGCCCACAGACTAGCGGGGGGTTTGCTACGCAGTATTTT. As protein: CASSPQTSGGFATQYF. The V and J genes are TRBV7-8 and TRBJ2-3; 13 bases are a match to TRBD2. J gave up 8 bases and V 5 bases, and 10 bases lay outside the gene matches. The CDR3 totals 16 residues. CDR1 SGHVS and CDR2 FQNEAQ come from the germline V gene.

This clone showed up just once. The chain is built from TRBV9 and TRBJ2-3; 12 nucleotides align to TRBD1. Germline V gives CDR1 SGDLS, CDR2 YYNGEE. This CDR3 has 20 amino acids. J gave up 1 base and V 4 bases, and 16 bases lay outside the gene matches. The DNA of the CDR3 is TGTGCCAGCAGCCCACCGGGACAGGGGGCGCTCAAGAAGGGCACAGATACGCAGTATTTT. Residues: CASSPPGQGALKKGTDTQYF.

The V gene is TRBV7-2, the J gene TRBJ2-3; D gene ambiguous. V was cut by 3 bases and J by 3 bases, with 7 bases left in between. Germline assignment: CDR1 SGHTA and CDR2 FQGNSA. The CDR3 sequence is 13 residues long. The CDR3 coding sequence is TGTGCCAGCAGCTTCTCGACGACAGATACGCAGTATTTT. It is translated as CASSFSTTDTQYF.

This clone has a handful of counts. J is TRBJ2-3 and V is TRBV29-1; D uncertain. V shed 1 base and J shed 0 bases, with 5 bases lying between them. CDR3 length: 13 residues. CDR1 and CDR2 from the germline V gene are SQVTM and ANQGSEA. The CDR3 spells CSVEAASTDTQYF. The CDR3, as DNA: TGCAGCGTTGAAGCCGCCAGCACAGATACGCAGTATTTT.

The rearrangement links TRBV23-1 to TRBJ1-4; 8 bases line up with TRBD1. TRBV23-1 is reported as an ORF; its role is uncertain. V was clipped by 2 bases and J by 3 bases; unmatched bases: 8. This CDR3 region has 17 residues. The CDR3 region is CASSQPGQGLANEKLFF. Here the CDR3 DNA reads TGCGCCAGCAGTCAACCAGGACAGGGCTTGGCTAATGAAAAACTGTTTTTT.

The rearrangement links TRBV24-1 to TRBJ2-3; TRBD2 might be the D (5 bases). Trimming took 4 bases from V and 1 from J, leaving 20 bases between them. Per germline, CDR1 KGHDR and CDR2 SFDVKD. The CDR3 has 18 residues. CDR3 loop: CATSDSRPTIPGTDTQYF. For the CDR3, the DNA is TGTGCCACCAGTGACTCGCGACCGACTATACCGGGCACAGATACGCAGTATTTT.

V and J are TRBV9 and TRBJ1-2; 9 nucleotides align to TRBD1. The junction had 10 bases not matched to a gene; V was cut back by 1 base and J by 6 bases. This CDR3 is 16 amino acids long. The germline V gene encodes CDR1 SGDLS and CDR2 YYNGEE. CDR3 loop: CASSVTPTGGGHGYTF. CDR3 sequence (DNA): TGTGCCAGCAGCGTAACCCCTACAGGGGGCGGGCATGGCTACACCTTC.

V gene TRBV5-1 combines with J gene TRBJ2-3; D not certain. The V gene lost 4 bases and the J gene lost 2 bases, with 11 bases spanning the gap. There are 14 residues in the CDR3. The V gene's germline CDR1 is SGHRS and CDR2 YFSETQ. CDR3 protein: CASSPFRVTDTQYF. CDR3 DNA: TGCGCCAGCAGCCCATTTAGGGTCACAGATACGCAGTATTTT.

The rearrangement uses TRBV7-3 and TRBJ1-2, with TRBD1 matching 8 bases. The CDR3 has 14 amino acids. The J segment lost 7 bases and the V segment lost 4 bases, leaving 8 bases of the junction unmatched. The germline CDR1 and CDR2 sequences are SGHTA and FQGTGA. CDR3 sequence (DNA): TGTGCCAGCAGCTCCAGGGGGCAAAGGAGTGGCTACACCTTC. It yields the protein CASSSRGQRSGYTF.

The chain uses TRBV6-5 and TRBJ1-3; tentative D call: TRBD1 (6 bases). Germline V CDR1 and CDR2: MNHEY, SVGAGI. Deletions cut 2 bases from V and 1 base from J, with 12 bases between. This CDR3 spans 16 amino acids. The CDR3 sequence: CASSYGGRTSGNTIYF. CDR3 in DNA: TGTGCCAGCAGTTACGGGGGCAGGACTTCTGGAAACACCATATATTTT.

This chain joins TRBV7-2 and TRBJ2-5; D gene uncertain. The CDR3 runs to 14 residues. Germline-derived CDR1 and CDR2 are SGHTA and FQGNSA. V gave up 6 bases and J gave up 2 bases, with 13 bases separating them. The CDR3 nucleotides read TGTGCCAGCAGACCCGGACGTGCTCAAGAGACCCAGTACTTC. Translating gives CASRPGRAQETQYF.